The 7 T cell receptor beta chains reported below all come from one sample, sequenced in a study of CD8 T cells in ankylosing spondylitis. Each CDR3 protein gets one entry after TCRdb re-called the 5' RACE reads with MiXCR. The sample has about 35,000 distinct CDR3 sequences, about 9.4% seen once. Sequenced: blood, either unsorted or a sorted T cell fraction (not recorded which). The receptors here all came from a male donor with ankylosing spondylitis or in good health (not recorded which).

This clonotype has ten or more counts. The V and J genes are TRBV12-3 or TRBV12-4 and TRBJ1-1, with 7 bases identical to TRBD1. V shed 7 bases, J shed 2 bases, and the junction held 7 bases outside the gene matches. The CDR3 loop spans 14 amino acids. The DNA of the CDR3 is TGTGCCAGCATCCCGCGACAGGGAAACACTGAAGCTTTCTTT. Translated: CASIPRQGNTEAFF.

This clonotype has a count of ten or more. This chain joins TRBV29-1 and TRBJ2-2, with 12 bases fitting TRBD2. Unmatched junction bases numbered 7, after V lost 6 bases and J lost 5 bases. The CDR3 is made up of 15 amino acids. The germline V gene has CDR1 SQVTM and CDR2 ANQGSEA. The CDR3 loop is CSVLGLAGQTGELFF. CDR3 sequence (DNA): TGCAGCGTCCTCGGACTAGCGGGACAAACCGGGGAGCTGTTTTTT.

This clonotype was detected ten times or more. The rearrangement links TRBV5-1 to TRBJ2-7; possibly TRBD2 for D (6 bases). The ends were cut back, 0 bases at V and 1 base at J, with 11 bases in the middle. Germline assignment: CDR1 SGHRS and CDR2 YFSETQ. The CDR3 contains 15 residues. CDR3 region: CASSLEDYRSYEQYF. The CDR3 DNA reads TGCGCCAGCAGCTTGGAGGACTACCGGTCCTACGAGCAGTACTTC.

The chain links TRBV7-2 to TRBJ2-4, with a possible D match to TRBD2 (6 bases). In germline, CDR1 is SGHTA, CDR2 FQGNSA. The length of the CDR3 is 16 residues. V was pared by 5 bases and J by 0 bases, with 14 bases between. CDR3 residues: CASSPLPGLAKNIQYF. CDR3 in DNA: TGTGCCAGCAGCCCTCTGCCGGGACTAGCCAAAAACATTCAGTACTTC.

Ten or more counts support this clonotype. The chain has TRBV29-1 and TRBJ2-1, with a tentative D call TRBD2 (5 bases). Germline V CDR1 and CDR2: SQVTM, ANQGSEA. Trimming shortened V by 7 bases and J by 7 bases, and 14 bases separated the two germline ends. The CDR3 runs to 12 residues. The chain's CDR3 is CSGGSRVNEQFF. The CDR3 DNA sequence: TGCAGCGGCGGGTCCAGAGTAAATGAGCAGTTCTTC.

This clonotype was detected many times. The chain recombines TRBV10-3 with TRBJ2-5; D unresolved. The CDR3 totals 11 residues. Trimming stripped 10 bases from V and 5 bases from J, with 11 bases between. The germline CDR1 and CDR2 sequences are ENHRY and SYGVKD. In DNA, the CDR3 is TGTGCCACGGCTGAGGCGGAGACCCAGTACTTC. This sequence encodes CATAEAETQYF.

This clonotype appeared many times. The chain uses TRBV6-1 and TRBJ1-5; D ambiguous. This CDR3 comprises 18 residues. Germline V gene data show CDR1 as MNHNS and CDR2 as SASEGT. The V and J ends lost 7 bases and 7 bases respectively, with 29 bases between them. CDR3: CASKSGSDREKGIQPQHF. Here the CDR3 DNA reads TGTGCCAGCAAGTCAGGATCGGACCGGGAGAAAGGAATCCAGCCCCAGCATTTT.